The 10 T cell receptor beta chains given below trace back to one sample, sequenced in a study of T cells in Graves' hyperthyroidism and ophthalmopathy. Amplification of TCR beta CDR3 regions used RNA as the template. Primed by the HTBI set, a first-round RT-PCR was run on the TCR CDR3. TCRdb re-derived calls from the multiplex PCR reads in MiXCR, one entry per CDR3 protein. The repertoire includes 500,000 to 750,000 distinct CDR3 sequences, 14% of them detected once, and more than 6% sits in the top ten. Sequenced sample: blood. The receptor set was obtained from a young woman with Graves' ophthalmopathy.

This clonotype was seen repeatedly, ten times or more. The rearrangement joins TRBV5-8 to TRBJ2-7; 7 positions agree with TRBD1. Germline V gene lookup returns CDR1 SGHTS and CDR2 YDEGEE. The V segment lost 4 bases and the J segment 2 bases; nucleotides outside the gene matches: 9. CDR3 length: 15 residues. DNA of the CDR3: TGTGCCAGCAGCGGTCGACAGGGATCCACCTACGAGCAGTACTTC. This sequence encodes CASSGRQGSTYEQYF.

This clonotype was observed many times. The rearrangement uses TRBV5-1 and TRBJ1-6; 8 bases match TRBD1. In germline, CDR1 is SGHRS, CDR2 YFSETQ. J was trimmed by 7 bases and V by 4 bases; bases with no gene match: 4. There are 14 residues in the CDR3. CDR3 amino acids: CASSVRDRNSPLHF. The CDR3 DNA reads as TGCGCCAGCAGCGTCCGGGACAGGAATTCACCCCTCCACTTT.

This clonotype appeared many times. This chain connects TRBV20-1 to TRBJ2-5, with 8 bases matching TRBD2. The V gene end was trimmed by 6 bases and the J gene end by 5 bases; junction bases not matched to a gene: 11. The V gene's germline CDR1 is DFQATT and CDR2 SNEGSKA (reference sequence). The CDR3 is 14 residues long. The CDR3 is CSAGLGTGVETQYF. The DNA of the CDR3 is TGCAGTGCGGGACTAGGGACCGGGGTGGAGACCCAGTACTTC.

This clonotype was seen a few times. The V call is TRBV4-1, the J call TRBJ2-7, with TRBD2 matching 14 bases. The CDR3 is 18 amino acids. After removal of 4 bases from V and 2 bases from J, the junction contained 10 bases not matched to a gene. Germline lookup yields CDR1 MGHRA and CDR2 YSYEKL. The CDR3 DNA reads TGCGCCAGCAGCCCGTCCGGGACTAGCGGGAGAAGGACCTACGAGCAGTACTTC. It specifies CASSPSGTSGRRTYEQYF.

This clonotype was seen many times. The chain combines TRBV20-1 with TRBJ2-7, with a possible D match to TRBD1 (5 bases). V was shortened by 6 bases and J by 3 bases, with 9 bases between the two germline ends. The CDR3 is 11 residues long. In germline, CDR1 is DFQATT, CDR2 SNEGSKA (reference sequence). CDR3 region: CSATTGYEQYF. CDR3 DNA sequence: TGCAGTGCAACCACAGGCTACGAGCAGTACTTC.

This clonotype was counted many times. The chain joins TRBV28 to TRBJ1-6; maybe TRBD1 (5 bases). Trimming pared 4 bases from V and 9 bases from J, leaving 7 bases between. This CDR3 is built from 12 residues. Germline CDR1 is MDHEN and CDR2 is SYDVKM. This CDR3 reads CASSSRGSPLHF. Written as DNA, the CDR3 is TGTGCCAGCAGTTCGAGGGGTTCACCCCTCCACTTT.

This clonotype was picked up many times. The CDR3: CAWSVQFYEQYF. The CDR3 DNA follows: TGTGCCTGGAGTGTACAGTTCTACGAGCAGTACTTC. This chain uses TRBV30 with TRBJ2-7, with no clear D. V was cut by 0 bases and J by 3 bases, with 6 bases left in between. The germline V gene has CDR1 GTSNPN and CDR2 SVGIG (reference sequence). There are 12 residues in the CDR3.

This clonotype came up many times. The V and J genes are TRBV27 and TRBJ2-3, with D perhaps TRBD2 (5 bases). CDR1 is MNHEY, CDR2 SMNVEV, per germline (reference sequence). V lost 3 bases, J lost 1 base, and 14 bases lay in between. This CDR3 spans 16 amino acids. The CDR3 nucleotides are TGTGCCAGCAGTTTGGAGGCGTTTTCGGGCACAGATACGCAGTATTTT. Amino acids: CASSLEAFSGTDTQYF.

In regard to this clonotype: This may be a read error, as it is one base from a much larger clone. This chain connects TRBV30 to TRBJ1-6, with D uncertain. Trimming stripped 7 bases from V and 0 bases from J, with 10 bases between. Germline V gene sequence: CDR1 GTSNPN, CDR2 SVGIG (reference sequence). The CDR3 is 14 residues long. The CDR3 DNA reads as TGTGCCTACCAGGCCAGCTCCTATAATTCACCCCTCCACTTT. Translating it yields CAYQASSYNSPLHF.

This clonotype was detected only a few times. V gene TRBV9 combines with J gene TRBJ2-1; 7 bases match TRBD2. Per germline, CDR1 SGDLS and CDR2 YYNGEE. The CDR3 is 17 residues long. V shed 0 bases and J 5 bases; nucleotides not matched to a gene: 11. In DNA form, the CDR3 reads TGTGCCAGCAGCGTAGGTTTCCGGACTAGTGAGGACAATGAGCAGTTCTTC. Its translation is CASSVGFRTSEDNEQFF.